This is a list of T cell receptor beta chains from one sample in a study of blood T cell repertoires in COVID-19. Data came from immunoSEQ multiplex PCR; TCRdb stores just in-frame clones and leaves some out. The table has about 190,000 clones, 84% seen once; the top ten hold approximately 3%. The sample was PBMCs or T cells enriched from blood (not recorded which). The receptor source for this set is a woman under 40 who had recovered from COVID-19. Both conserved end residues are part of each CDR3. The D gene is left open where the match is weak. A clone size is listed for some rows: how often the clone was seen (once, few, many), or a class if it is expanded.

v_call	d_call	clone_size	j_call	cdr3_nt	cdr3_aa
TRBV2	.	.	TRBJ2-3	TGTGCCAGCAGTCTCCTTAGTGTCGCGGGGGATACGCAGTATTTT	CASSLLSVAGDTQYF
TRBV5-1	.	.	TRBJ2-3	TGCGCCAGCAGCAAACAGGGCCACACAGATACGCAGTATTTT	CASSKQGHTDTQYF
TRBV9	.	.	TRBJ2-2	TGTGCCAGCAGCGTAGTCCTAGGCGGGGAGCTGTTTTTT	CASSVVLGGELFF
TRBV19	.	.	TRBJ2-4	TGTGCCAGTAGTATCCTAGGGGGAGAACTAGCCAAAAACATTCAGTACTTC	CASSILGGELAKNIQYF
TRBV21-1	.	.	TRBJ2-1	TGTGCCAGCAGCAAAGTGAAACGGAGACCCTACAATGAGCAGTTCTTC	CASSKVKRRPYNEQFF
TRBV19	.	.	TRBJ1-4	TGTGCCAGTAGTATGTGGCAGGAAGACCCTAATGAAAAACTGTTTTTT	CASSMWQEDPNEKLFF
TRBV11-2	.	.	TRBJ1-1	TGTGCCAGCAGCTTAATTCCTTCTATGAACACTGAAGCTTTCTTT	CASSLIPSMNTEAFF
TRBV19	TRBD1	.	TRBJ1-6	TGTGCCAGTAGGACCCGGGACAGGGGTAATTCACCCCTCCACTTT	CASRTRDRGNSPLHF
TRBV6-5	TRBD1	.	TRBJ1-5	TGTGCCAGCAGCGACAGGGGTTATAGCAATCAGCCCCAGCATTTT	CASSDRGYSNQPQHF
TRBV12-3/TRBV12-4	.	.	TRBJ1-1	TGTGCCAGCAGTCACCGGGGGGGGTCTTTCTTT	CASSHRGGSFF
TRBV19	TRBD1	.	TRBJ1-1	TGTGCCAGTAGGGGACAGGGGCTGTACACTGAAGCTTTCTTT	CASRGQGLYTEAFF
TRBV6-5	TRBD1	.	TRBJ1-5	TGTGCCAGCAGACGGGACAGTTCAAATCAGCCCCAGCATTTT	CASRRDSSNQPQHF
TRBV5-4	.	.	TRBJ1-1	TGTGCCAGCAGCTCGGGAGCGCGGACTGAAGCTTTCTTT	CASSSGARTEAFF
TRBV2	TRBD1	.	TRBJ1-3	TGTGCCAGCAGGAGGGACAGGGGGAGTGGAAACACCATATATTTT	CASRRDRGSGNTIYF
TRBV6-1	.	few	TRBJ2-7	TGTGCCAGCAGTGAAAATCGGGAGCAGTACTTC	CASSENREQYF